This T cell receptor (beta chain) was recorded in a study of T cell repertoires in cytomegalovirus infection. Study in general: Signatures in public TCR beta sequences pointed to both CMV infection and matching HLA type. Findings of the study overall: In two of eight donors, the top clonotype was HLA-C-restricted CMV-specific.

This CDR3 has 16 residues. Germline CDR1 reads SGHVS; CDR2 reads FNYEAQ. V lost 1 base, J lost 3 bases, and 8 bases stayed unmatched. Each CDR3 protein gets one entry after TCRdb re-called the reads with MiXCR. The data show about a million distinct CDR3 sequences, about a third seen once. This clonotype was counted at least ten times. Its antigen is not known. This clonotype was sampled from a human donor in good health (CMV status not recorded). Some clones in this sample may be carry-over from other donors' samples. V gene TRBV7-6 combines with J gene TRBJ2-7; 8 bases agree with TRBD1. The material sequenced was cultured CD8+ T cells from PBMCs, taken from culture after CMV antigen stimulation. CDR3 DNA sequence: TGTGCCAGCAGCTTAGAAAGGACAGGGACGAGCTACGAGCAGTACGTC. The encoded protein is CASSLERTGTSYEQYV.